This entry lists 10 T cell receptor beta chains sequenced from one sample in a study of shared clonotypes between healthy human individuals. Measured with immunoSEQ multiplex PCR; TCRdb has only the in-frame clones, and not every one. Among roughly 700,000 clones listed, roughly 70% were seen once. Sequencing used memory CD4+ T cells sorted from blood. Documented subset: CD45RA-negative fraction. These TCRs come from a woman aged 30 to 39 in good health.

This clone has a count of ten or more. This specimen includes other DNA sequences encoding the same CDR3. The chain has TRBV4-1 and TRBJ2-7, with D maybe TRBD2 (6 bases). The V end lost 0 bases, the J end lost 7 bases, and 10 bases lay between the germline ends. Germline CDR1 is MGHRA and CDR2 is YSYEKL. The CDR3 runs 13 residues. The CDR3 sequence: CASSQDRGIEQYF. The CDR3 region has the DNA TGCGCCAGCAGCCAAGACCGGGGGATAGAGCAGTACTTC.

The chain is built from TRBV28 and TRBJ1-1; the D gene is possibly TRBD1 (6 bases). Trimming left V 1 base short and J 1 base short, with 10 bases between. Germline V lookup: CDR1 MDHEN, CDR2 SYDVKM. This CDR3 is built from 15 residues. This CDR3 is CASSLLQGENTEAFF. The DNA of the CDR3 is TGTGCCAGCAGTTTATTACAGGGAGAGAACACTGAAGCTTTCTTT.

The V gene is TRBV7-3, the J gene TRBJ1-2; 11 bases align to TRBD1. CDR3 length: 16 amino acids. In germline, CDR1 is SGHTA, CDR2 FQGTGA. J lost 8 bases, V lost 4 bases, and 12 bases had no gene match. CDR3 in amino acids: CASSSQVGQGASGYTF. The CDR3 DNA sequence: TGTGCCAGCAGCTCGCAGGTTGGACAGGGGGCGTCGGGCTACACCTTC. The variable domain in full, completed from reference TRBV7-3 and TRBJ1-2, reads GAGVSQTPSNKVTEKGKYVELRCDPISGHTALYWYRQSLGQGPEFLIYFQGTGAADDSGLPNDRFFAVRPEGSVSTLKIQRTERGDSAVYLCASSSQVGQGASGYTFGSGTRLTVV.

V usage is TRBV6-1 and J usage is TRBJ2-3; tentative D call: TRBD1 (6 bases). Germline loops: CDR1 MNHNS, CDR2 SASEGT. This CDR3 is 15 amino acids long. V dropped 2 bases and J dropped 3 bases, with 12 bases sitting between them. CDR3 sequence: CASSERQGRTDTQYF. CDR3 coding DNA: TGTGCCAGCAGTGAAAGGCAGGGGAGAACAGATACGCAGTATTTT.

This chain connects TRBV30 to TRBJ1-2, with D tentatively TRBD1 (5 bases). V shed 6 bases and J shed 8 bases, with 13 bases lying between them. There are 11 residues in the CDR3. Germline assignment: CDR1 GTSNPN and CDR2 SVGIG (reference sequence). The CDR3 coding sequence is TGTGCCTGCCAGGGCACAGGCGGCTACACCTTC. Its translation is CACQGTGGYTF.

V usage is TRBV4-1 and J usage is TRBJ1-2; D is possibly TRBD1 (6 bases). Germline CDR1 and CDR2: MGHRA and YSYEKL. This CDR3 has 14 residues. The germline V and J ends were trimmed by 2 bases and 6 bases, with 13 bases remaining between them. The CDR3 nucleotides are TGCGCCAGCAGCCAACCCACAGGGCACAATGGCTACACCTTC. Translated, it gives CASSQPTGHNGYTF.

About this clone: A far larger clone is one base from this, pointing to a likely read error. This rearrangement joins TRBV7-2 to TRBJ1-3, with a weak D call TRBD1 (5 bases). CDR3 length: 12 residues. Germline V gives CDR1 SGHTA, CDR2 FQGNSA. This chain's CDR3 is CVSSLDVRTNDF. CDR3 DNA: TGTGTCAGCAGCTTAGATGTCCGGACAAATGATTTT.

This clone was detected only a few times. The genes are TRBV5-5 and TRBJ1-5; TRBD1 is a possible D gene (6 bases). The CDR3 extends over 17 amino acids. Per the germline V gene, CDR1 is SGHKS and CDR2 is YYEKEE (reference sequence). The V end was cut by 4 bases, the J end by 2 bases, with 19 bases between. CDR3: CASSLRTEITRNQPQHF. The CDR3 DNA is TGTGCCAGCAGCCTTAGGACAGAGATAACCCGCAATCAGCCCCAGCATTTT.

The chain employs TRBV7-9 and TRBJ2-1; 7 nucleotides line up with TRBD1. Germline loops: CDR1 SEHNR, CDR2 FQNEAQ (reference sequence). The V segment lost 4 bases and the J segment 6 bases; nucleotides outside the gene matches: 6. This CDR3 is 14 amino acids long. CDR3 coding DNA: TGTGCCAGCAGCTCCTCCGGGACAGTCAATGAGCAGTTCTTC. Amino acid sequence: CASSSSGTVNEQFF.

The V and J genes are TRBV5-1 and TRBJ2-2; perhaps TRBD1 as D (5 bases). V lost 3 bases, J lost 0 bases, and 12 bases lay in between. CDR1 SGHRS and CDR2 YFSETQ come from the germline V gene. The CDR3 sequence is 16 residues long. CDR3 region: CASSSGVQANTGELFF. For the CDR3, the DNA is TGCGCCAGCAGCTCTGGAGTACAGGCGAACACCGGGGAGCTGTTTTTT.